This T cell receptor beta chain originates from a study of cytomegalovirus exposure and HLA in healthy donors. V was trimmed by 2 bases and J by 4 bases, leaving 20 bases between them. Germline assignment: CDR1 MDHEN and CDR2 SYDVKM. This CDR3 has 18 amino acids. Vbeta (60) and Jbeta (13) primers were used in the PCR. TCRdb's table, derived via immunoSEQ multiplex PCR, lists solely in-frame clones and lacks some. The sample has under 150,000 clones, 75% to 85% seen once. The TCR was taken from a woman aged 40 to 50 in good health and CMV-seropositive. Sequencing used PBMCs. The V and J genes are TRBV28 and TRBJ1-4; D call uncertain. The CDR3 DNA reads TGTGCCAGCAGTTTAGGAGGGTATGGGGAGGGAGTTAATGAAAAACTGTTTTTT. It is translated as CASSLGGYGEGVNEKLFF.